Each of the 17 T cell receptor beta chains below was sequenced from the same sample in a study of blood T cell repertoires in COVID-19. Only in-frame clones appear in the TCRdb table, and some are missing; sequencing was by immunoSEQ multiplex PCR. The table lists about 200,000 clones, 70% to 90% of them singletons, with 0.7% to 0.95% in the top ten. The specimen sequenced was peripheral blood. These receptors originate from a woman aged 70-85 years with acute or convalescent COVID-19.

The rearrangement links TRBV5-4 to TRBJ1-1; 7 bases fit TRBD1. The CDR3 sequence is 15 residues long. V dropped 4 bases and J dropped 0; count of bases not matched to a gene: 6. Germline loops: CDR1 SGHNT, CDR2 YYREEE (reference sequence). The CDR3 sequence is CASSPRDSMNTEAFF. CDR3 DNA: TGTGCCAGCAGCCCAAGGGACAGCATGAACACTGAAGCTTTCTTT.

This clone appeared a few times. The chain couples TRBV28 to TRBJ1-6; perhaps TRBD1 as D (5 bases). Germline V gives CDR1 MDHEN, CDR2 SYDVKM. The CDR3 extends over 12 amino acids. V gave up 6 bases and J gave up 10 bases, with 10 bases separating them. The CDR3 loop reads CASSSRVSPLHF. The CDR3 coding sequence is TGTGCCAGCAGCTCCAGGGTATCACCCCTCCACTTT.

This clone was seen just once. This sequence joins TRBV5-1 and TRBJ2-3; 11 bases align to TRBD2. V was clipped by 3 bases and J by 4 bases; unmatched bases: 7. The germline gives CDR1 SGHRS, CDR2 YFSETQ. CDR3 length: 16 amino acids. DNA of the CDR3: TGCGCCAGCAGCTCCCTACTAGCGGGAGTGGCAGATACGCAGTATTTT. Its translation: CASSSLLAGVADTQYF.

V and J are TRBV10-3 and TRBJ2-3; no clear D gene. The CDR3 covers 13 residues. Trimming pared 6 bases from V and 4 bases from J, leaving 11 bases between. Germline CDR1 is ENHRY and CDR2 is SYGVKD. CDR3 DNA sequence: TGTGCCATCAGGCGCGATAAAGCAGATACGCAGTATTTT. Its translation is CAIRRDKADTQYF.

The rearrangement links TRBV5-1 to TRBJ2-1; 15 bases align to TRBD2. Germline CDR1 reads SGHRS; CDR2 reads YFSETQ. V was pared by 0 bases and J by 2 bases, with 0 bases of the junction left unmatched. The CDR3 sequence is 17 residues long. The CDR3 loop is CASSLGTSGRAYNEQFF. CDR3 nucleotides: TGCGCCAGCAGCTTGGGGACTAGCGGGAGGGCCTACAATGAGCAGTTCTTC. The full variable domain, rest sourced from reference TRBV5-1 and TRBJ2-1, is KAGVTQTPRYLIKTRGQQVTLSCSPISGHRSVSWYQQTPGQGLQFLFEYFSETQRNKGNFPGRFSGRQFSNSRSEMNVSTLELGDSALYLCASSLGTSGRAYNEQFFGPGTRLTVL.

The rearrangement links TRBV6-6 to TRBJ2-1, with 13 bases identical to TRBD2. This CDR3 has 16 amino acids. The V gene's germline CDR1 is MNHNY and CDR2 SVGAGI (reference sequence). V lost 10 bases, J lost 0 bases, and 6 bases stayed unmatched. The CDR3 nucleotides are TGTGCCACCCGAAGGACTAGCGGGAGCTCCTACAATGAGCAGTTCTTC. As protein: CATRRTSGSSYNEQFF.

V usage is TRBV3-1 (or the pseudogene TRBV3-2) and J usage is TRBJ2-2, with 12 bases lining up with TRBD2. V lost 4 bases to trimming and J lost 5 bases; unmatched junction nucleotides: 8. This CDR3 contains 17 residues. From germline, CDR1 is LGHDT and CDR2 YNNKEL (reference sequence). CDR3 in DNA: TGTGCCAGCAGCCTGTCTCCTAGCGGGAGGGAGACCGGGGAGCTGTTTTTT. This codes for CASSLSPSGRETGELFF.

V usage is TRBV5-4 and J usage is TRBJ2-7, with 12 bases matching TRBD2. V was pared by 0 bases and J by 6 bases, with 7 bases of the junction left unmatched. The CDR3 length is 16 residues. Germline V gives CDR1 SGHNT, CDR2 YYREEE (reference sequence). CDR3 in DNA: TGTGCCAGCAGCTTGGCCGCTAGCGGGGGGGCCTCCGAGCAGTACTTC. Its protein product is CASSLAASGGASEQYF.

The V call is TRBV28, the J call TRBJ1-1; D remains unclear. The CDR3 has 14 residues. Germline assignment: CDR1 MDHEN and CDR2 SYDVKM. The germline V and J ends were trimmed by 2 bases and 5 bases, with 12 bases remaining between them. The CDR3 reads CASSLGFPGTEAFF. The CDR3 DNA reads TGTGCCAGCAGTTTAGGCTTCCCGGGGACTGAAGCTTTCTTT. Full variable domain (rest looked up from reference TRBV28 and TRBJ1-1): DVKVTQSSRYLVKRTGEKVFLECVQDMDHENMFWYRQDPGLGLRLIYFSYDVKMKEKGDIPEGYSVSREKKERFSLILESASTNQTSMYLCASSLGFPGTEAFFGQGTRLTVV.

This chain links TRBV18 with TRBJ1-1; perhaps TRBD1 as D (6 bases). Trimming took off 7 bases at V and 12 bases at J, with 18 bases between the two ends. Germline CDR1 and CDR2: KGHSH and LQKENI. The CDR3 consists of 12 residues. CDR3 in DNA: TGTGCCAGCTATTCGGACAGTTCGGAATCTTTCTTT. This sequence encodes CASYSDSSESFF.

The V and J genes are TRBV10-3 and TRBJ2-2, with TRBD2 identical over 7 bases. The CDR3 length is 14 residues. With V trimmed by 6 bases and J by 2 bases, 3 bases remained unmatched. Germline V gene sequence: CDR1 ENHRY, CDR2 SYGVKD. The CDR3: CAIRRDYNTGELFF. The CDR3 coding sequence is TGTGCCATCAGAAGGGACTACAACACCGGGGAGCTGTTTTTT.

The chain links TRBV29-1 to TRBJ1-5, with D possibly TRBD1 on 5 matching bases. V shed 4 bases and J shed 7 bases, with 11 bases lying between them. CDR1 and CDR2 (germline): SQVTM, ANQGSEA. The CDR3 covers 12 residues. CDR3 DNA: TGCAGCGTTGGGAATGGGGGGCAGCCCCAGCATTTT. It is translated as CSVGNGGQPQHF.

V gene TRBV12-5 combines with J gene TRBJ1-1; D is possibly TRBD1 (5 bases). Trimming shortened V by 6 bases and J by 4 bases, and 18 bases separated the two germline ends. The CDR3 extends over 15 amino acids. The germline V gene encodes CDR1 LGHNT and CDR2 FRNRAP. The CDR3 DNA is TGTGCTAGTGGCCCTGGGACGGGGGGAACCACTGAAGCTTTCTTT. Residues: CASGPGTGGTTEAFF.

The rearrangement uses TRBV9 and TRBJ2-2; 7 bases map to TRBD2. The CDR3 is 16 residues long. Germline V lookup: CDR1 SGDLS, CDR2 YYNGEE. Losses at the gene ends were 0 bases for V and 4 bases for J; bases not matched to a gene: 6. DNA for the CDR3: TGTGCCAGCAGCGTAGACCTGGCGGGAGTCACCGGGGAGCTGTTTTTT. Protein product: CASSVDLAGVTGELFF.

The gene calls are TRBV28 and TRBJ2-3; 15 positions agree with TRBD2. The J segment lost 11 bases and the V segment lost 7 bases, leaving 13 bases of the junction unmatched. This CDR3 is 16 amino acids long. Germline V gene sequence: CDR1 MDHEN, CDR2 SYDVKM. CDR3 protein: CASKGWTSGRAHLQYF. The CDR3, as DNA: TGTGCCAGCAAAGGTTGGACTAGCGGGAGGGCGCACCTGCAGTATTTT.

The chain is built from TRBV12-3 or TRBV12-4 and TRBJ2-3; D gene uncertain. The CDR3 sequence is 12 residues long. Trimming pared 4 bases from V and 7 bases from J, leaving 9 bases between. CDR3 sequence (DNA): TGTGCCAGCAGTTCAGACAAGTATACGCAGTATTTT. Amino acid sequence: CASSSDKYTQYF.

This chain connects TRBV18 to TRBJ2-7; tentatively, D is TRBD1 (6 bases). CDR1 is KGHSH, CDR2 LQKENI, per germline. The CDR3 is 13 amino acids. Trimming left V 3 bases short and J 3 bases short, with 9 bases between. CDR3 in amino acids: CASSPGTLYEQYF. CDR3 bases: TGTGCCAGCTCACCCGGGACACTCTACGAGCAGTACTTC.